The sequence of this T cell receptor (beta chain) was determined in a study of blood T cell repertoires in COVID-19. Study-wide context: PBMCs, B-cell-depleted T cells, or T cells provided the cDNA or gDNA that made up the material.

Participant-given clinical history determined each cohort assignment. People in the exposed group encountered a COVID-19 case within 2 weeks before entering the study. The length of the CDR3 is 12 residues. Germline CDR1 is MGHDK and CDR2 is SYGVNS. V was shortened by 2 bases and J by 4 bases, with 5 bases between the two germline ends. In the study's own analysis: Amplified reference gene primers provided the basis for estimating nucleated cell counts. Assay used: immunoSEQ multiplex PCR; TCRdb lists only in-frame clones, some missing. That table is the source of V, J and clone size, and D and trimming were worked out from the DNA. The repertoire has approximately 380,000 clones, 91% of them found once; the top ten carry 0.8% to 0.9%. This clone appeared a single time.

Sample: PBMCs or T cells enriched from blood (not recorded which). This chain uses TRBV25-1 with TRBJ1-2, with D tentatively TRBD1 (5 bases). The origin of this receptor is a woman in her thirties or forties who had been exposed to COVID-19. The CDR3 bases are TGTGCCAGCAGTGAAGACAGCTATGGCTACACCTTC. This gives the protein CASSEDSYGYTF.